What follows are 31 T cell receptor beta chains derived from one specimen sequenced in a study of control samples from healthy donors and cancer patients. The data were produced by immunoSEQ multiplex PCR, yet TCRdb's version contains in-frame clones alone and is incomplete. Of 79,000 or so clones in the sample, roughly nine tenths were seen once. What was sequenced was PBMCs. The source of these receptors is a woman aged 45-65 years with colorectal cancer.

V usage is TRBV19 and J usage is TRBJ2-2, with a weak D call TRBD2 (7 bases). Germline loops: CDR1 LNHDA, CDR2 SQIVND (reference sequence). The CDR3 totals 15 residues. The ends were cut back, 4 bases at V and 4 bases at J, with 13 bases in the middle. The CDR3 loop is CASSNQGGGTGELFF. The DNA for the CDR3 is TGTGCCAGTAGTAATCAGGGAGGGGGCACCGGGGAGCTGTTTTTT.

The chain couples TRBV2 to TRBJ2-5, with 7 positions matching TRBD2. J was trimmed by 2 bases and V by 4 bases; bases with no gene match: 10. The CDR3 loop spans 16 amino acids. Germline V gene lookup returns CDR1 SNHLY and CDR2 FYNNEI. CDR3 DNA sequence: TGTGCCAGCAGTGTCCCCGCCGGCGGGGGACAAGAGACCCAGTACTTC. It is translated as CASSVPAGGGQETQYF.

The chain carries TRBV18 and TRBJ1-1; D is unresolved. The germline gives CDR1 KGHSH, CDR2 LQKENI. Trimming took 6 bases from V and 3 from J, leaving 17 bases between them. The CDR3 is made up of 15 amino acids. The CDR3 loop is CASSPGSSWDTEAFF. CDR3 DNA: TGTGCCAGCTCCCCAGGATCCTCATGGGACACTGAAGCTTTCTTT.

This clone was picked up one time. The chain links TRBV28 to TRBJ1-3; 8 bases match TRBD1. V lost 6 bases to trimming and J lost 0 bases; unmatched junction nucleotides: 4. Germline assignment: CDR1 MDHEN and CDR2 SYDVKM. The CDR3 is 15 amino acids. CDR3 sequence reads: CASRKDRGSGNTIYF. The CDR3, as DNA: TGTGCCAGCAGGAAAGACAGGGGCTCTGGAAACACCATATATTTT.

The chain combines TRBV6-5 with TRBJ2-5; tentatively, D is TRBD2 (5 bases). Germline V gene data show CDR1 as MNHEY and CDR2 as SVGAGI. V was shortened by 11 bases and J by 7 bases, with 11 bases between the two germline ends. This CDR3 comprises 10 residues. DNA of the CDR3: TGTGCCTGCGGCGAGGGGACCCAGTACTTC. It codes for CACGEGTQYF.

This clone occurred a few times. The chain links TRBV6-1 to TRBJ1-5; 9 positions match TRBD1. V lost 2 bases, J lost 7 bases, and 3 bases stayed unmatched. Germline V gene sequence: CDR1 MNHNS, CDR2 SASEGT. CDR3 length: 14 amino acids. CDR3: CASSELDRGQPQHF. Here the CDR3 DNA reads TGTGCCAGCAGTGAATTGGACAGGGGCCAGCCCCAGCATTTT.

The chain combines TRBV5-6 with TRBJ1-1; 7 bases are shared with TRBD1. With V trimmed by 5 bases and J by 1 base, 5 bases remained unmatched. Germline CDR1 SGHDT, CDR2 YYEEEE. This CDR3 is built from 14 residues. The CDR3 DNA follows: TGTGCCAGCAGTGTGACAGGGCCGAACACTGAAGCTTTCTTT. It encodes CASSVTGPNTEAFF.

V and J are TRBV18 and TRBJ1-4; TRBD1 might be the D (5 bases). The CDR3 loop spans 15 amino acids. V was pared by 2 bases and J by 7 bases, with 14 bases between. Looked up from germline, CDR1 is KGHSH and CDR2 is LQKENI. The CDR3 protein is CASSPRRGDGEKLFF. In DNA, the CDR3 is TGTGCCAGCTCACCAAGGAGGGGCGATGGTGAAAAACTGTTTTTT.

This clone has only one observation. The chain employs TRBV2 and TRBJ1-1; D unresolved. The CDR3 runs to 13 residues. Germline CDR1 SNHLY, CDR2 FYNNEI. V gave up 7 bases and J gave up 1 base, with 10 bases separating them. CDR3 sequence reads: CASNLQRNTEAFF. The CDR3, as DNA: TGTGCCAGCAATTTACAGAGGAACACTGAAGCTTTCTTT.

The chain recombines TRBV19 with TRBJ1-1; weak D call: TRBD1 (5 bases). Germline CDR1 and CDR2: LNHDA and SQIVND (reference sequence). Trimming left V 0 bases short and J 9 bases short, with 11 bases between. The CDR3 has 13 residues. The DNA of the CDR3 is TGTGCCAGTAGTATAGAGGGGGGTGAGCAAGCTTTCTTT. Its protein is CASSIEGGEQAFF.

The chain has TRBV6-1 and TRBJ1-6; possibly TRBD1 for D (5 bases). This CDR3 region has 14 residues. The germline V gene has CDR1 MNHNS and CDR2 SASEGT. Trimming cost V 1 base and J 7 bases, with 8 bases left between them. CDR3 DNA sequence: TGTGCCAGCAGTGAAGGTGGGGGGAATTCACCCCTCCACTTT. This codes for CASSEGGGNSPLHF.

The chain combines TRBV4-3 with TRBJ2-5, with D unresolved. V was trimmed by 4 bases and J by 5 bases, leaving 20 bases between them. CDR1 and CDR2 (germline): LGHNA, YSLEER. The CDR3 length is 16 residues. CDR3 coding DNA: TGCGCCAGCAGCCTCTCCTACTCGAGTGCGTGGGAGACCCAGTACTTC. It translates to CASSLSYSSAWETQYF.

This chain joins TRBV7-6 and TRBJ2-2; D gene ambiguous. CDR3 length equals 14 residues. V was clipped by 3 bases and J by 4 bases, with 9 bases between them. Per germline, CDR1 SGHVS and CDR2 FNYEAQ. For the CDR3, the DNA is TGTGCCAGCAGCTTTTCACCAACCACCGGGGAGCTGTTTTTT. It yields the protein CASSFSPTTGELFF.

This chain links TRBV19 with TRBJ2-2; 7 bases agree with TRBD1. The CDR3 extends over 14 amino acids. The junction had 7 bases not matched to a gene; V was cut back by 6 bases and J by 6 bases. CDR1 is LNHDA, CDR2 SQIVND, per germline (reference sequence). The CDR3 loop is CASSRTGGSGELFF. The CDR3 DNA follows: TGTGCCAGTAGCCGGACAGGTGGTTCCGGGGAGCTGTTTTTT.

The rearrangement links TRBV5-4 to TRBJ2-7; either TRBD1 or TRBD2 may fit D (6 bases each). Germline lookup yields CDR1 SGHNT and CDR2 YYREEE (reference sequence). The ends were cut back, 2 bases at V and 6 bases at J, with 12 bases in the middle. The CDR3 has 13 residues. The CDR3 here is CASSFNGGPEQYV. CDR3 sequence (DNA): TGTGCCAGCAGCTTTAACGGGGGCCCCGAGCAGTACGTC.

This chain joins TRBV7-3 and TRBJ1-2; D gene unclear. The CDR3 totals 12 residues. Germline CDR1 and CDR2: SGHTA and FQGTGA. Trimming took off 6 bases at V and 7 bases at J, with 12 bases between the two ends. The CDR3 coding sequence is TGTGCCAGCAGGTCCGGGAGTACTGGCTACACCTTC. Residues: CASRSGSTGYTF. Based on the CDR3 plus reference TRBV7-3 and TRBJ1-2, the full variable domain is GAGVSQTPSNKVTEKGKYVELRCDPISGHTALYWYRQSLGQGPEFLIYFQGTGAADDSGLPNDRFFAVRPEGSVSTLKIQRTERGDSAVYLCASRSGSTGYTFGSGTRLTVV.

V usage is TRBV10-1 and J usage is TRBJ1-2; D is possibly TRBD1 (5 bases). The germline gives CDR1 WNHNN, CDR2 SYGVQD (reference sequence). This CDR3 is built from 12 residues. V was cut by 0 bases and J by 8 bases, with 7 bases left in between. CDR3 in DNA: TGCGCCAGCAGTGAGTCGGGGGTCGGCTACACCTTC. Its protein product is CASSESGVGYTF.

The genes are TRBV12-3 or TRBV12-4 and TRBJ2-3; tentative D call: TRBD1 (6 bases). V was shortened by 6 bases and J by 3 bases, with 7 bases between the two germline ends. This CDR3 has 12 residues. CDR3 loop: CASSTGTDTQYF. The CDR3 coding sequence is TGTGCCAGCAGCACAGGGACAGATACGCAGTATTTT.

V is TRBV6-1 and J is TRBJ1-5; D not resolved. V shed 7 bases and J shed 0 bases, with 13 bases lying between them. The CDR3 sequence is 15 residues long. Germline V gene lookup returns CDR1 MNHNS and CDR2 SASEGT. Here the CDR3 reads CASTLVGSSNQPQHF. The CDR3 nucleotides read TGTGCCAGCACCCTCGTGGGATCTAGCAATCAGCCCCAGCATTTT.

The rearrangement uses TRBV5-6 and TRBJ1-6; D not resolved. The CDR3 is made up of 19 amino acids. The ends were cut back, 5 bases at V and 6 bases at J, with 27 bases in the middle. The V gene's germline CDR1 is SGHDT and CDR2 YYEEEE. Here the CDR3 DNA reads TGTGCCAGCAGTTTTGGTGGCGGACCGTATGGAGGCTCTAATTCACCCCTCCACTTT. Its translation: CASSFGGGPYGGSNSPLHF. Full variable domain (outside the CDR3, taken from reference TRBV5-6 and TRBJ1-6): DAGVTQSPTHLIKTRGQQVTLRCSPKSGHDTVSWYQQALGQGPQFIFQYYEEEERQRGNFPDRFSGHQFPNYSSELNVNALLLGDSALYLCASSFGGGPYGGSNSPLHFGNGTRLTVT.

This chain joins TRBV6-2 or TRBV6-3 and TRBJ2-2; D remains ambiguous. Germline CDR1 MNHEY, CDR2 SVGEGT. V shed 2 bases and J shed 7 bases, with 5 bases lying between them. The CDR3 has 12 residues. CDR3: CASSYGFGELFF. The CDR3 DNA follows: TGTGCCAGCAGTTACGGTTTCGGGGAGCTGTTTTTT.

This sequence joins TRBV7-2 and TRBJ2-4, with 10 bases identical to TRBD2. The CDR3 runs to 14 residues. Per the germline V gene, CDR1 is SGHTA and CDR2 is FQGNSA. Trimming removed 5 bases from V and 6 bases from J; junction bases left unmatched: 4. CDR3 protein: CASSMIAGGNIQYF. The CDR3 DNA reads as TGTGCCAGCAGCATGATAGCGGGGGGAAACATTCAGTACTTC.

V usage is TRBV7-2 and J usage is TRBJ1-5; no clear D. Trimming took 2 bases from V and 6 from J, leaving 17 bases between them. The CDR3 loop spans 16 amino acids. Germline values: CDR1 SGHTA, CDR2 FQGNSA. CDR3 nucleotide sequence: TGTGCCAGCAGCTTATCCTGGGCGAATCGGGGTCAGCCCCAGCATTTT. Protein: CASSLSWANRGQPQHF. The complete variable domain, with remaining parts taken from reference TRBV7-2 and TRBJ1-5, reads GAGVSQSPSNKVTEKGKDVELRCDPISGHTALYWYRQSLGQGLEFLIYFQGNSAPDKSGLPSDRFSAERTGGSVSTLTIQRTQQEDSAVYLCASSLSWANRGQPQHFGDGTRLSIL.

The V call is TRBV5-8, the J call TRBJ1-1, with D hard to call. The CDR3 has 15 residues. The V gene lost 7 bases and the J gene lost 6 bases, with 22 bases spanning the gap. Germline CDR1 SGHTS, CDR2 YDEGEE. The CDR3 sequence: CASYTTGRISSEAFF. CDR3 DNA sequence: TGTGCCAGCTACACGACGGGCCGGATATCCTCTGAAGCTTTCTTT.

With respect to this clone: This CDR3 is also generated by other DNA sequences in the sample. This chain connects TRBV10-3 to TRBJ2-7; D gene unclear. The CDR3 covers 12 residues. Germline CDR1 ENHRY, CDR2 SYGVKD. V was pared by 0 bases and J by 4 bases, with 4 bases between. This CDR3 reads CAISESGYEQYV. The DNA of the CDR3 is TGTGCCATCAGTGAGTCAGGTTACGAGCAGTACGTC.

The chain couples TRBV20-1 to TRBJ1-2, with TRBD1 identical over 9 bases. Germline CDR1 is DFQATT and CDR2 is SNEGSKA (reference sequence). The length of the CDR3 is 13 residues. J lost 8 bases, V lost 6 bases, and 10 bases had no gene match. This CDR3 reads CSASPGTGKGYTF. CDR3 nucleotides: TGCAGTGCGAGTCCCGGGACAGGGAAGGGCTACACCTTC.

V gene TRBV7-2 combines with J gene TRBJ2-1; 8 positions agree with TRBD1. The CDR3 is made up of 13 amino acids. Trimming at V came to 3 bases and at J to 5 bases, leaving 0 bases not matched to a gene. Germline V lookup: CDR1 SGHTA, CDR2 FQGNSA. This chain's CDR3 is CASSLDRDNEQFF. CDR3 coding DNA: TGTGCCAGCAGCTTGGACAGGGACAATGAGCAGTTCTTC.

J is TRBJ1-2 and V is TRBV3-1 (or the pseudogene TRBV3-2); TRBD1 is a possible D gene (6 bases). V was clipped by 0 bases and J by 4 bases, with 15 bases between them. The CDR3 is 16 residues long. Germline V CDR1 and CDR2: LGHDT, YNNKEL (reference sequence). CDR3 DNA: TGTGCCAGCAGCCAAGATTTCCAGGGGAGATTCTATGGCTACACCTTC. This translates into CASSQDFQGRFYGYTF.

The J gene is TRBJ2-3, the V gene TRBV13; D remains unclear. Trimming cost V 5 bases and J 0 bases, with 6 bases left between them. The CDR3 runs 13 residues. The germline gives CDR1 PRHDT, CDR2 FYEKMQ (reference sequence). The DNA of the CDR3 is TGTGCCAGCAGCCGTCCTAGCACAGATACGCAGTATTTT. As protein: CASSRPSTDTQYF.

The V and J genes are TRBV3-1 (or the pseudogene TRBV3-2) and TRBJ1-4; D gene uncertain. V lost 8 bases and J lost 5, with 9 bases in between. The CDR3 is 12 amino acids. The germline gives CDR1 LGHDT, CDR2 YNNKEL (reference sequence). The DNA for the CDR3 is TGTGCCAGCCAGACCCAAAATGAAAAACTGTTTTTT. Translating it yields CASQTQNEKLFF.

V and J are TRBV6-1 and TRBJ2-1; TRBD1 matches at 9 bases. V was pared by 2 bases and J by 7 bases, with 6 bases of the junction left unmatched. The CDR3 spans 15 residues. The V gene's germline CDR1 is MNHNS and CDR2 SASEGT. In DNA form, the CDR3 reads TGTGCCAGCAGTGAAAGGACAGGGGTATTGAATGAGCAGTTCTTC. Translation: CASSERTGVLNEQFF.